The 10 T cell receptor beta chains below all came from one sample that was sequenced in a study of regulatory dendritic cells for organ transplantation. The protocol was immunoSEQ multiplex PCR, while the TCRdb copy is restricted to in-frame clones and leaves out a portion. The sample has fewer than 15,000 clones; roughly nine tenths are singletons. CFSE-labeled sorted T cells met regulatory or mature dendritic cells for 5 days. Their specific antigens are unknown. Sequenced sample: naive CD8+ T cells from blood cultured with regulatory dendritic cells. Subset reported: CD45RA+ naive T cells. These receptor sequences come from a human donor in good health.

The sample holds a few counts of this clone. The rearrangement links TRBV28 to TRBJ2-7, with 8 bases fitting TRBD2. From germline, CDR1 is MDHEN and CDR2 SYDVKM. The CDR3 runs to 13 residues. The junction had 6 bases not matched to a gene; V was cut back by 8 bases and J by 3 bases. For the CDR3, the DNA is TGTGCCAGCCAAAGCGGGAGCGACTACGAGCAGTACTTC. Amino acid sequence: CASQSGSDYEQYF.

The chain employs TRBV13 and TRBJ2-1; no clear D gene. V dropped 5 bases and J dropped 0 bases, with 11 bases sitting between them. Germline CDR1 PRHDT, CDR2 FYEKMQ (reference sequence). The CDR3 extends over 15 amino acids. The chain's CDR3 is CASSPPDPSYNEQFF. The CDR3 coding sequence is TGTGCCAGCAGCCCTCCTGACCCCTCCTACAATGAGCAGTTCTTC.

The V gene is TRBV28, the J gene TRBJ2-7; D gene ambiguous. Germline V gene data show CDR1 as MDHEN and CDR2 as SYDVKM. Trimming shortened V by 2 bases and J by 2 bases, and 10 bases separated the two germline ends. This CDR3 spans 14 amino acids. The CDR3 protein is CASSLITVTYEQYF. In nucleotides, the CDR3 is TGTGCCAGCAGTTTAATTACTGTGACCTACGAGCAGTACTTC.

This chain joins TRBV6-1 and TRBJ2-3, with 7 bases matching TRBD1. Losses at the gene ends were 1 base for V and 3 bases for J; bases not matched to a gene: 10. CDR1 and CDR2 from the germline V gene are MNHNS and SASEGT. This CDR3 has 17 residues. CDR3 protein: CASSEGLGDRGTDTQYF. CDR3 DNA sequence: TGTGCCAGCAGTGAAGGGTTAGGGGACAGAGGAACAGATACGCAGTATTTT.

This clone was detected a few times. The chain combines TRBV4-1 with TRBJ2-3, with TRBD2 matching over 8 bases. Per germline, CDR1 MGHRA and CDR2 YSYEKL. The CDR3 has 18 residues. After removal of 0 bases from V and 3 bases from J, the junction contained 11 bases not matched to a gene. This CDR3 reads CASSQEELQGTRTDTQYF. CDR3 DNA: TGCGCCAGCAGCCAAGAAGAGTTGCAGGGGACTAGAACAGATACGCAGTATTTT.

This chain joins TRBV9 and TRBJ1-3; D gene uncertain. There are 16 residues in the CDR3. V was shortened by 0 bases and J by 1 base, with 11 bases between the two germline ends. Germline V gene data show CDR1 as SGDLS and CDR2 as YYNGEE. CDR3 DNA sequence: TGTGCCAGCAGCGTAGGGTCCAGTGGATCTGGAAACACCATATATTTT. Translation: CASSVGSSGSGNTIYF.

This clone occurred a few times. V gene TRBV19 combines with J gene TRBJ1-1; D not resolved. The germline V and J ends were trimmed by 3 bases and 5 bases, with 10 bases remaining between them. CDR3 length: 13 amino acids. Germline V lookup: CDR1 LNHDA, CDR2 SQIVND (reference sequence). The CDR3 is CASSMGYGTEAFF. The CDR3 nucleotides are TGTGCCAGTAGTATGGGGTACGGGACTGAAGCTTTCTTT.

The V call is TRBV13, the J call TRBJ1-4; the match to TRBD1 covers 7 bases. Trimming at V came to 5 bases and at J to 7 bases, leaving 13 bases not matched to a gene. This CDR3 comprises 16 residues. Germline V lookup: CDR1 PRHDT, CDR2 FYEKMQ (reference sequence). Written as DNA, the CDR3 is TGTGCCAGCAGCAGCCGAGACAGGGAAGACGGTGAAAAACTGTTTTTT. It encodes CASSSRDREDGEKLFF.

For the CDR3, the DNA is TGTGCCAGCAGCTCGCCCCGGGACAGGGGGTTCTCCTACGAGCAGTACTTC. This codes for CASSSPRDRGFSYEQYF. This sequence joins TRBV7-9 and TRBJ2-7, with 11 bases lining up with TRBD1. Germline loops: CDR1 SEHNR, CDR2 FQNEAQ (reference sequence). This CDR3 contains 17 residues. Trimming cost V 4 bases and J 0 bases; bases outside gene matches: 8.

The chain employs TRBV9 and TRBJ2-5; no clear D gene. Germline loops: CDR1 SGDLS, CDR2 YYNGEE. The CDR3 covers 12 residues. V lost 4 bases, J lost 2 bases, and 6 bases lay in between. CDR3 region: CASSRNQETQYF. The CDR3 coding sequence is TGTGCCAGCAGCCGCAATCAAGAGACCCAGTACTTC.